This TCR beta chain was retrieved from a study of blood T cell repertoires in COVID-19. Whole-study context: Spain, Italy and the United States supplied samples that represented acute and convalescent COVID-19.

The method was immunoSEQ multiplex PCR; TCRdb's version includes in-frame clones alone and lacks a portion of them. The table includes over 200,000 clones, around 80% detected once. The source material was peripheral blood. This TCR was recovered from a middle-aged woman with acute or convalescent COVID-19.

The CDR3 sequence: CSAQVGDTQYF. The CDR3 DNA reads as TGCAGTGCTCAGGTTGGAGATACGCAGTATTTT. The chain has TRBV20-1 and TRBJ2-3; no reliable D call. This CDR3 contains 11 residues. Trimming stripped 5 bases from V and 5 bases from J, with 8 bases between. Germline V gene sequence: CDR1 DFQATT, CDR2 SNEGSKA (reference sequence).